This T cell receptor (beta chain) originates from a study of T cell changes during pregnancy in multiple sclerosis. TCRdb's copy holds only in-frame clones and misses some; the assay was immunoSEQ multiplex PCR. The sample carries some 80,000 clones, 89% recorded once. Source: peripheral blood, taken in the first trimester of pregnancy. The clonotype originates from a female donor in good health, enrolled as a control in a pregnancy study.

The CDR3 loop reads CASSDGAGGKDTQYF. The DNA for the CDR3 is TGTGCCAGCAGTGACGGGGCGGGAGGTAAAGATACGCAGTATTTT. V usage is TRBV6-1 and J usage is TRBJ2-3; 8 bases are shared with TRBD2. This CDR3 is 15 amino acids long. The germline CDR1 and CDR2 sequences are MNHNS and SASEGT. J lost 5 bases, V lost 3 bases, and 7 bases had no gene match.